This TCR beta chain emerged from a study of a mutant IDH1 vaccine in newly diagnosed glioma. The CDR3 contains 13 residues. CDR1 is MNHEY, CDR2 SVGAGI, per germline. The germline V and J ends were trimmed by 4 bases and 1 base, with 7 bases remaining between them. The repertoire was sequenced with immunoSEQ multiplex PCR; TCRdb's copy has only in-frame clones and lacks some. This table holds under 60,000 clones, approximately 76% found once. In regard to this clone: What it binds is unknown.

This sample's time point: week 47, end of study. Topical imiquimod was applied with each vaccine dose, which held 300 ug of mutant IDH1 20-mer peptide. The genes are TRBV6-5 and TRBJ1-1; no firm D call. The sequencing used PBMCs, collected from a glioma patient whose treatment included an IDH1 peptide vaccine. The receptor's source is a woman aged 40 to 49 with glioma. Some clones in this sample may be carry-over from other donors' samples. The CDR3 sequence: CASSFTPNTEAFF. The CDR3 coding sequence is TGTGCCAGCAGTTTCACACCGAACACTGAAGCTTTCTTT.